Listed below are T cell receptor beta chains from one sample, sequenced in a study of post-analysis software for immune sequencing data. In TCRdb, the PCR reads were re-called with MiXCR into one record per CDR3 protein. Of roughly 400,000 distinct CDR3 sequences listed, 39% are singletons. The sample comprised blood. The receptor set was obtained from a girl aged 2 to 9 with multiple sclerosis. Each CDR3 is given without its conserved first and last residue.

v_gene: TRBV29-1; j_gene: TRBJ2-1; CDR3aa: SVEGDKSSYNEQF
v_gene: TRBV3-1; j_gene: TRBJ2-1; CDR3aa: ASSSTGTGTELQF
v_gene: TRBV6-2/TRBV6-3; j_gene: TRBJ2-5; CDR3aa: ASNNRHEETQY
v_gene: TRBV20-1; j_gene: TRBJ2-3; CDR3aa: SASGDSTDTQY
v_gene: TRBV7-9; j_gene: TRBJ2-1; CDR3aa: ASSPGGNEQF
v_gene: TRBV7-2; j_gene: TRBJ1-5; CDR3aa: ASSFGSSQGRQPQH
v_gene: TRBV7-9; j_gene: TRBJ2-1; CDR3aa: ASGDVTYNEQF
v_gene: TRBV28; j_gene: TRBJ2-3; CDR3aa: ASSRRDTQY
v_gene: TRBV20-1; j_gene: TRBJ2-7; CDR3aa: SARATSSSYEQY
v_gene: TRBV20-1; j_gene: TRBJ2-1; CDR3aa: SARGIGTGQGSSYNEQF
v_gene: TRBV5-1; j_gene: -; CDR3aa: ASSQLGASGETQY
v_gene: TRBV12-5; j_gene: TRBJ1-2; CDR3aa: ASGASPGGVVYGYT
v_gene: TRBV5-1; j_gene: TRBJ2-1; CDR3aa: ASTVGLNEQF
v_gene: TRBV4-1; j_gene: TRBJ2-5; CDR3aa: ASSQSGLAGGWETQY
v_gene: TRBV12-3/TRBV12-4; j_gene: -; CDR3aa: ASSTQTSGYYNEQY
v_gene: TRBV4-3; j_gene: TRBJ2-3; CDR3aa: ASSQGLAGGPISTDTQY
v_gene: TRBV27; j_gene: TRBJ2-3; CDR3aa: ASSPRADTQY
v_gene: TRBV6-6; j_gene: TRBJ2-1; CDR3aa: ASSFSGAGQF
v_gene: TRBV4-3; j_gene: -; CDR3aa: ASSQDGYSLYEQY
v_gene: TRBV20-1; j_gene: TRBJ2-3; CDR3aa: SARVVASKLTQY
v_gene: TRBV6-5; j_gene: TRBJ1-2; CDR3aa: ASTEAGTGNYGYT
v_gene: TRBV7-2; j_gene: TRBJ2-4; CDR3aa: ASSLKIGTYNEQY